This T cell receptor beta chain emerged from a study of molecular identifiers for immune sequencing clone quantification. Study-wide results and caveats: Highly expanded clones may be undercounted when identical TCR molecules share barcodes. Naive cells had under 1% of molecules in clones above 20 RNA copies, effectors over 99%.

Investigators produced naive CD8 libraries from around 20,000 to 1,000,000 sorted cells, drawing on 10%, 30% or 50% RNA. When naive CD8 T cells were sorted, they were gated as CD8+CD4-CCR7+CD45RA+. The CDR3 runs to 18 residues. Germline trimming cut 5 bases from V and 5 bases from J; bases unmatched to any gene: 15. Germline CDR1 MNHEY, CDR2 SMNVEV (reference sequence). TCRdb re-analysed the PCR reads in MiXCR, keeping a single row per CDR3 protein. The table records around 7,700 distinct CDR3 sequences, about 32% of them present only once. There are a few counts of this clonotype. The antigen remains unidentified.

The clonotype comes from a human donor in good health. Some libraries in this study had Jurkat cell RNA spiked in. Sequencing was done on a sample of naive CD8+ T cells from blood, with Jurkat cell RNA spiked in. Subset denoted: FACS-sorted CD8+CD4-CCR7+CD45RA+ naive T cells. The chain recombines TRBV27 with TRBJ2-5; 12 bases agree with TRBD2. CDR3 coding DNA: TGTGCCAGCAGTCCATTTCCGACTAGCGGGAGAGTCCAGGAGACCCAGTACTTC. It is translated as CASSPFPTSGRVQETQYF.